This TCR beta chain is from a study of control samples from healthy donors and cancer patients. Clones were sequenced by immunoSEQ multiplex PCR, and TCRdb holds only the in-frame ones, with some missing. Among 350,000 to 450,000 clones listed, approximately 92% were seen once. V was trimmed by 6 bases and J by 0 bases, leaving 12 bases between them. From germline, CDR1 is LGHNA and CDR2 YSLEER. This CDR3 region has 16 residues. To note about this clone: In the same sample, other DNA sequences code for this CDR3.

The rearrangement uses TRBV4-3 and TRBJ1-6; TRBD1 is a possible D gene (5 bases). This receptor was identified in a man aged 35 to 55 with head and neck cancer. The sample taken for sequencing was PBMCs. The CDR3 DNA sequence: TGCGCCAGCAGTCTTTCAGGGCGCTCCTATAATTCACCCCTCCACTTT. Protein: CASSLSGRSYNSPLHF.